This T cell receptor (beta chain) stems from a study of T cells after yellow fever vaccination. Turning to the study itself: SMART-Seq v4 Ultra Low Input prepared the low-cell-number fractions. Overall study findings and caveats: On re-exposure, the response was weaker but peaked faster, at day 5 versus 15. Booster sampling recovered most clones from primary vaccination (about 97% CD4, approximately 90% CD8).

In the case of this clonotype: What it binds is unknown.

The 5'RACE template-switching step produced TCR cDNA and added a universal primer site and UMIs. TCRdb re-called the 5' RACE reads through MiXCR, storing one row per CDR3 protein. The sample has 450,000 to 650,000 distinct CDR3 sequences, about a fifth seen once; the top ten hold roughly 16%. Trimming stripped 4 bases from V and 11 bases from J, with 17 bases between. From germline, CDR1 is SGDLS and CDR2 YYNGEE. This CDR3 spans 13 amino acids. This chain uses TRBV9 with TRBJ2-3; D call uncertain. The TCR originated in a man between 18 and 29 years old who received the YFV17D yellow fever vaccine. The sequencing here drew on PBMCs, taken roughly 20 days after the first yellow fever vaccination. The CDR3 loop is CASSPTMLTRQYF. CDR3 in DNA: TGTGCCAGCAGCCCCACAATGTTAACGCGGCAGTATTTT.